This T cell receptor (beta chain) came from a study of blood T cell repertoires in COVID-19. In the study overall: Samples taken during acute and convalescent COVID-19 were collected in the United States, Italy and Spain.

The CDR3 has 15 amino acids. After removal of 2 bases from V and 5 bases from J, the junction contained 8 bases not matched to a gene. The germline V gene has CDR1 WSHSY and CDR2 SAAADI. Authors' data handling: It was from reference gene primer amplification that nucleated cell counts were estimated. Sequencing was performed with immunoSEQ multiplex PCR; in TCRdb, only in-frame clones are kept and a portion is missing. V and J calls and clone size are given by that table; D and trimming were obtained from the DNA. Among 150,000 or so clones listed, roughly 82% were seen once. In this sample, this clone turned up many times.

The chain is built from TRBV10-2 and TRBJ1-1; 7 nucleotides match TRBD1. Sequenced sample: PBMCs or T cells enriched from blood (not recorded which). The TCR was taken from a man aged 50 or older who had recovered from COVID-19. The CDR3, as DNA: TGCGCCAGCAGTGAGCTGAACACAGGGGATACTGAAGCTTTCTTT. Its translation: CASSELNTGDTEAFF.